The source of this T cell receptor beta chain is a study of beta chain features in type 1 diabetes. Of the isolated RNA, all was reverse transcribed, and so the sequenced material was expressed TCRB transcripts. The method was immunoSEQ multiplex PCR; TCRdb's version includes in-frame clones alone and lacks a portion of them. The repertoire holds around 300,000 clones, with 7.5% to 9.5% as singletons. There are a few counts of this clone. CDR1 and CDR2 (germline): LGHNA, YSLEER. Germline trimming cut 4 bases from V and 1 base from J; bases unmatched to any gene: 2. There are 14 residues in the CDR3. The source material was central memory CD4+ T cells from blood. This clonotype was sampled from a woman aged 18-29 years in good health. The rearrangement links TRBV4-3 to TRBJ2-3; 7 bases line up with TRBD1. CDR3 protein: CASSLGQGTDTQYF. The CDR3 coding sequence is TGCGCCAGCAGCCTAGGACAGGGCACAGATACGCAGTATTTT.